This T cell receptor (beta chain) was obtained from a study of blood T cell repertoires in COVID-19. Assay: immunoSEQ multiplex PCR; the TCRdb copy retains only in-frame clones and omits some. The sample lists 80,000 or so clones; roughly nine tenths were seen once. Trimming removed 0 bases at V and 3 bases at J, with 12 bases between. This CDR3 contains 15 residues. The germline V gene encodes CDR1 LGHNA and CDR2 YNFKEQ. The clonotype comes from a woman aged 55-69 years with acute or convalescent COVID-19. This chain connects TRBV4-2 to TRBJ2-7, with D possibly matching TRBD1 (5 bases). Sequencing input: peripheral blood. The CDR3 loop is CASSQDEQVLYEQYF. The CDR3 coding sequence is TGTGCCAGCAGCCAAGACGAACAGGTTCTCTACGAGCAGTACTTC.